The clone carrying this T cell receptor (beta chain) was seen ten or more times. As yet, its antigen is unknown. The source of the sample is a study of breast tumors, draining lymph nodes, adjacent tissues. In TCRdb, the multiplex PCR reads were re-called with MiXCR into one record per CDR3 protein. The table has tens of thousands of distinct CDR3 sequences, approximately 29% seen once. Breast cancer patients provided tissue from their axillary draining lymph nodes. Overall study results and limits: Tumor TCR diversity was below lymph nodes but above nontumor tissue. Luminal-like breast cancer showed significantly higher tumor–nontumor repertoire similarity than basal-like.

The germline gives CDR1 SEHNR, CDR2 FQNEAQ (reference sequence). V was cut by 5 bases and J by 7 bases, with 14 bases left in between. This CDR3 comprises 14 residues. This chain links TRBV7-9 with TRBJ2-2, with D perhaps assigned TRBD1 or TRBD2 (5 bases each). This clonotype was obtained from a female donor with breast cancer. Some clones in this sample may be carry-over from other donors' samples. The sequenced sample was axillary lymph node tissue. CDR3 residues: CASSPTEGNGELFF. DNA for the CDR3: TGTGCCAGCAGCCCCACCGAGGGGAACGGGGAGCTGTTTTTT.